What follows describes a single T cell receptor beta chain. Its antigen is unknown. The CDR3 has 17 residues. Per the germline V gene, CDR1 is SGHDT and CDR2 is YYEEEE. With 4 bases clipped from V and 11 bases from J, the junction kept 18 bases outside the gene matches. These data come from a study of T cell responses to AZD1222 COVID-19 vaccine. Whole-study context: Researchers grouped second doses given at about 4 or about 12 weeks into one pool.

Sequencing was performed with immunoSEQ multiplex PCR; in TCRdb, only in-frame clones are kept and a portion is missing. The sample contains roughly 140,000 clones, roughly 94% of which appear only once. Whole-study results and caveats: Vaccine-associated CD4 TCRs spanned spike, dominant at 160-218 and 743-854. The study sampled repertoires only after the peak T cell response. When two AZD1222 doses had been given, Spike-specific TCR breadth and depth rose.

The sequencing here drew on peripheral blood, taken on day 0 of AZD1222 vaccination. The TCR comes from an adult in good health. The V call is TRBV5-6, the J call TRBJ1-5, with 10 bases aligning to TRBD1. The CDR3 nucleotides are TGTGCCAGCAGCCTACGGACAGGGGGGGCAGCAAGAGAGACCCAGCATTTT. Its protein product is CASSLRTGGAARETQHF.